A selection of T cell receptor beta chains follows, all from one sample in a study of PD-L1 blockade in urothelial cancer. Assay used: immunoSEQ multiplex PCR; TCRdb lists only in-frame clones, some missing. This table holds around 34,000 clones, 70% to 90% found once. This specimen was PBMCs, taken around atezolizumab (anti-PD-L1) treatment. The origin of the receptors is a man aged 80 or over with urothelial cancer. Each CDR3 is given with its conserved first and last residue. Fields, in order: J gene, D gene, clone size, V gene, CDR3 protein, CDR3 DNA. D genes are given only for firm matches. Clone size is not always given. Where it is, it says once, few, many or a class for expanded clones.

TRBJ1-1 TRBD1 . TRBV28 CASSLSGQGDTEAFF TGTGCCAGCAGTTTATCGGGACAGGGGGACACTGAAGCTTTCTTT
TRBJ1-2 TRBD1 . TRBV5-6 CASSYRDREGGYTF TGTGCCAGCAGCTACCGGGACAGGGAAGGTGGCTACACCTTC
TRBJ2-7 . . TRBV18 CASSPSPLAGSISYEQYF TGTGCCAGCTCACCCTCCCCGTTAGCCGGGTCGATATCCTACGAGCAGTACTTC
TRBJ1-2 . few TRBV5-1 CASSHTPGTNYGYTF TGCGCCAGCAGTCATACCCCCGGGACAAACTATGGCTACACCTTC
TRBJ1-1 TRBD1 . TRBV19 CASSISRGTGKAFF TGTGCCAGTAGTATTTCTCGTGGGACAGGGAAAGCTTTCTTT
TRBJ2-1 . few TRBV11-2 CASSLETVSRGKYNNEQFF TGTGCCAGCAGCTTAGAGACCGTCAGTAGGGGCAAGTACAACAATGAGCAGTTCTTC
TRBJ1-1 TRBD1 . TRBV30 CAWSVGTGHTEAFF TGTGCCTGGAGTGTTGGGACAGGGCACACTGAAGCTTTCTTT
TRBJ2-4 . . TRBV18 CASSPPAGDLAKNIQYF TGTGCCAGCTCACCACCGGCAGGGGATCTAGCCAAAAACATTCAGTACTTC
TRBJ2-1 . . TRBV7-6 CASSLKTSNEQFF TGTGCCAGCAGCTTGAAGACTAGCAATGAGCAGTTCTTC
TRBJ1-3 TRBD1 . TRBV19 CASRHRGERNTIYF TGTGCCAGTAGGCACAGGGGAGAAAGAAACACCATATATTTT
TRBJ1-1 . once TRBV30 CAWSDRVRNLNTEAFF TGTGCCTGGAGTGACAGGGTCCGTAACCTGAACACTGAAGCTTTCTTT
TRBJ2-7 . . TRBV7-8 CASSRTHQGEQYF TGTGCCAGCAGCCGAACCCATCAGGGGGAGCAGTACTTC
TRBJ1-1 . . TRBV29-1 CSVDEGPGWAFF TGCAGCGTTGACGAAGGGCCGGGGTGGGCTTTCTTT
TRBJ2-1 . . TRBV6-5 CASSYSRTAYNEQFF TGTGCCAGCAGTTACTCCCGGACAGCCTACAATGAGCAGTTCTTC